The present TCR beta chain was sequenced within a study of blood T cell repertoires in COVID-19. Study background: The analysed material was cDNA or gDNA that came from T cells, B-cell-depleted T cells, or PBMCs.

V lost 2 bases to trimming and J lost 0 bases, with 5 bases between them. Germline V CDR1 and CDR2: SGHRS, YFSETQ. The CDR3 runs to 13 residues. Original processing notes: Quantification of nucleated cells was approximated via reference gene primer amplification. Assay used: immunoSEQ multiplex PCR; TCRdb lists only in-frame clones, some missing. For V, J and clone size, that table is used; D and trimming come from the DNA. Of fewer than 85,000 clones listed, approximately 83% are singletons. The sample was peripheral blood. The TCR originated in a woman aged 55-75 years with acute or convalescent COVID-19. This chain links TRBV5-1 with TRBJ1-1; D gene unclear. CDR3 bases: TGCGCCAGCAGCTTCAGTGTGAACACTGAAGCTTTCTTT. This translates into CASSFSVNTEAFF. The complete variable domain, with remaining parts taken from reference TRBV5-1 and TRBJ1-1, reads KAGVTQTPRYLIKTRGQQVTLSCSPISGHRSVSWYQQTPGQGLQFLFEYFSETQRNKGNFPGRFSGRQFSNSRSEMNVSTLELGDSALYLCASSFSVNTEAFFGQGTRLTVV.